Shown below are 26 T cell receptor beta chains from a single sample sequenced in a study of vaccination and CD4 T cells after COVID-19. Treatment here: approximately 9-day PBMC culture with coronavirus spike peptide pools or control peptides (ViraFEST assay). The Oncomine TCR Beta short-read assay was applied to DNA of cultured CD4+ T cells. TCRdb fed the PCR reads into MiXCR, producing one record per CDR3 protein. The sample contains thousands of distinct CDR3 sequences, approximately 29% of which appear only once. These TCRs' antigens remain unknown. The sample here was CD4+ T cells from blood, cultured in vitro, taken after SARS-CoV-2 vaccination. These receptors were collected from a human donor who had recovered from COVID-19.

This clonotype appeared a few times. The chain recombines TRBV10-3 with TRBJ2-7, with D uncertain. CDR1 and CDR2 from the germline V gene are ENHRY and SYGVKD. Trimming left V 0 bases short and J 0 bases short, with 9 bases between. The CDR3 length is 15 residues. CDR3: CAISESLAISYEQYF. For the CDR3, the DNA is TGTGCCATCAGTGAGTCGTTGGCGATCTCCTACGAGCAGTACTTC.

This chain links TRBV7-3 with TRBJ1-2, with no clear D. The CDR3 is 13 amino acids. Deletions cut 0 bases from V and 2 bases from J, with 4 bases between. Per the germline V gene, CDR1 is SGHTA and CDR2 is FQGTGA. The CDR3 here is CASSLTVNYGYTF. CDR3 nucleotide sequence: TGTGCCAGCAGCTTAACTGTAAACTATGGCTACACCTTC.

This clonotype is judged medium-sized. The CDR3 loop reads CASSPRETQYF. CDR3 in DNA: TGTGCCAGCAGTCCGCGGGAGACCCAGTACTTC. The V and J genes are TRBV28 and TRBJ2-5; D is ambiguous. Trimming cost V 5 bases and J 5 bases, with 6 bases left between them. The CDR3 has 11 amino acids. The V gene's germline CDR1 is MDHEN and CDR2 SYDVKM.

This clonotype was seen more than once but under ten times. The chain links TRBV12-3 or TRBV12-4 to TRBJ1-5, with D unclear. This CDR3 is built from 14 residues. Trimming removed 8 bases from V and 9 bases from J, with 20 bases in between. In DNA, the CDR3 is TGTGCCAGCGCCAACTCGGGCAGGCTCGGGCCCCAGCATTTT. It codes for CASANSGRLGPQHF.

Sample share makes this clonotype medium-sized (0.01 to 0.1%). V gene TRBV20-1 combines with J gene TRBJ1-2; 9 positions agree with TRBD1. The germline CDR1 and CDR2 sequences are DFQATT and SNEGSKA (reference sequence). The CDR3 is made up of 14 amino acids. The J segment lost 8 bases and the V segment lost 5 bases, leaving 12 bases of the junction unmatched. In nucleotides, the CDR3 is TGCAGTGCTGGGGGCGGACAGGGGAGTTCGGGCTACACCTTC. Translating it yields CSAGGGQGSSGYTF.

This sequence joins TRBV6-5 and TRBJ2-1; TRBD2 aligns across 13 bases. Per the germline V gene, CDR1 is MNHEY and CDR2 is SVGAGI. The V and J ends lost 4 bases and 6 bases, in that order; junction bases with no gene match: 3. This CDR3 spans 15 amino acids. This CDR3 is CASSSGTSGANEQFF. The CDR3 DNA reads as TGTGCCAGCAGTTCCGGGACTAGCGGGGCCAATGAGCAGTTCTTC.

The chain joins TRBV6-2 or TRBV6-3 to TRBJ1-1; unclear D gene. V lost 4 bases and J lost 5, with 11 bases in between. The CDR3 runs to 13 residues. CDR1 is MNHEY, CDR2 SVGEGT, per germline. The DNA for the CDR3 is TGTGCCAGCAGTTCCCCCAGTGGAACTGAAGCTTTCTTT. It translates to CASSSPSGTEAFF.

By share, this clonotype counts as medium-sized. The V and J genes are TRBV20-1 and TRBJ1-2; D unresolved. V lost 5 bases and J lost 1, with 8 bases in between. This CDR3 is 12 amino acids long. Germline CDR1 reads DFQATT; CDR2 reads SNEGSKA (reference sequence). The CDR3: CSAPFDNYGYTF. DNA of the CDR3: TGCAGTGCTCCCTTCGATAACTATGGCTACACCTTC.

About this clonotype itself: A junction boundary mismatches the germline segment, possibly from a read error. This rearrangement joins TRBV10-3 to TRBJ2-7; 7 nucleotides line up with TRBD1. The CDR3 contains 16 residues. CDR1 and CDR2 (germline): ENHRY, SYGVKD. The CDR3: CTISEGGRGDGYEQYF. In DNA, the CDR3 is TGTACCATCAGTGAAGGGGGCAGGGGCGATGGTTACGAGCAGTACTTC.

The chain recombines TRBV20-1 with TRBJ2-3; the D gene is possibly TRBD2 (6 bases). The CDR3 contains 19 residues. The germline V and J ends were trimmed by 0 bases and 0 bases, with 22 bases remaining between them. Germline CDR1 is DFQATT and CDR2 is SNEGSKA (reference sequence). The CDR3 bases are TGCAGTGCTAGAGATGTCGGGACTGTCTATGCCCCTAGCACAGATACGCAGTATTTT. Its protein is CSARDVGTVYAPSTDTQYF.

The chain joins TRBV7-9 to TRBJ2-7; a possible D gene is TRBD1 (6 bases). The germline gives CDR1 SEHNR, CDR2 FQNEAQ (reference sequence). This CDR3 region has 15 residues. The V gene lost 4 bases and the J gene lost 0 bases, with 13 bases spanning the gap. DNA of the CDR3: TGTGCCAGCAGCTCGAGGACAGACACCTCCTACGAGCAGTACTTC. Translation gives CASSSRTDTSYEQYF.

The rearrangement uses TRBV15 and TRBJ1-2; unclear D gene. V was clipped by 1 base and J by 8 bases, with 20 bases between them. Looked up from germline, CDR1 is LNHNV and CDR2 is YYDKDF (reference sequence). This CDR3 has 16 amino acids. The CDR3 DNA reads TGTGCCACCAGCAGAGTTGAGAGGATCCCTCCCGGCGGCTACACCTTC. Protein: CATSRVERIPPGGYTF. Filled out from reference TRBV15 and TRBJ1-2, the complete variable domain reads DAMVIQNPRYQVTQFGKPVTLSCSQTLNHNVMYWYQQKSSQAPKLLFHYYDKDFNNEADTPDNFQSRRPNTSFCFLDIRSPGLGDTAMYLCATSRVERIPPGGYTFGSGTRLTVV.

This clonotype was recorded once. The CDR3 DNA reads as TGTGCCAGCAGGCCCCGACAGGGCGCTTACTACGAGCAGTACTTC. Amino acid sequence: CASRPRQGAYYEQYF. The gene calls are TRBV6-4 and TRBJ2-7, with 7 bases matching TRBD1. The CDR3 has 15 amino acids. Germline assignment: CDR1 MRHNA and CDR2 SNTAGT. Trimming cost V 6 bases and J 3 bases; bases outside gene matches: 11.

This clonotype turned up a few times. J is TRBJ1-6 and V is TRBV27, with 10 bases that match TRBD1. CDR1 and CDR2 (germline): MNHEY, SMNVEV (reference sequence). The CDR3 totals 15 residues. After removal of 6 bases from V and 10 bases from J, the junction contained 9 bases not matched to a gene. CDR3 sequence reads: CASRKAGTGASPLHF. DNA of the CDR3: TGTGCCAGCAGGAAGGCCGGGACAGGGGCCTCACCCCTCCACTTT.

The J gene is TRBJ1-2, the V gene TRBV27; D remains unclear. With 6 bases removed from V and 7 bases from J, the gap between germline ends came to 21 bases. This CDR3 comprises 15 residues. Germline lookup yields CDR1 MNHEY and CDR2 SMNVEV (reference sequence). CDR3 nucleotides: TGTGCCAGCAGCCGAACGGCCGAAAGGAAGAGTGGCTACACCTTC. As protein: CASSRTAERKSGYTF.

CDR3 nucleotides: TGTGCCAGCAGTTACGCGCCGGGACGGCAAGCTTTCTTT. Protein sequence: CASSYAPGRQAFF. This chain uses TRBV6-5 with TRBJ1-1; D may be TRBD1 (5 bases). In germline, CDR1 is MNHEY, CDR2 SVGAGI. The V gene lost 2 bases and the J gene lost 9 bases, with 13 bases spanning the gap. This CDR3 region has 13 residues.

This clonotype appeared a few times. The rearrangement links TRBV7-2 to TRBJ1-2; D call uncertain. Trimming took 2 bases from V and 10 from J, leaving 8 bases between them. Germline V gene lookup returns CDR1 SGHTA and CDR2 FQGNSA. The CDR3 is made up of 11 amino acids. The chain's CDR3 is CASSLRDSYTF. The CDR3 DNA follows: TGTGCCAGCAGCTTAAGAGATTCCTACACCTTC. Combining the CDR3 with reference TRBV7-2 and TRBJ1-2 gives the whole variable domain GAGVSQSPSNKVTEKGKDVELRCDPISGHTALYWYRQSLGQGLEFLIYFQGNSAPDKSGLPSDRFSAERTGGSVSTLTIQRTQQEDSAVYLCASSLRDSYTFGSGTRLTVV.

This clonotype was detected once. V and J are TRBV4-1 and TRBJ2-1; D unresolved. Trimming took 2 bases from V and 0 from J, leaving 5 bases between them. The CDR3 has 14 amino acids. Germline CDR1 is MGHRA and CDR2 is YSYEKL. For the CDR3, the DNA is TGCGCCAGCAGCCAACCCATCTCCTACAATGAGCAGTTCTTC. Translated: CASSQPISYNEQFF.

This clonotype is labeled hyperexpanded. The V gene is TRBV20-1, the J gene TRBJ1-6; 7 bases fit TRBD1. CDR1 and CDR2 from the germline V gene are DFQATT and SNEGSKA (reference sequence). J was trimmed by 6 bases and V by 6 bases; bases with no gene match: 8. CDR3 length: 14 residues. This chain's CDR3 is CSAKQGRGNSPLHF. In DNA form, the CDR3 reads TGCAGTGCCAAACAGGGGAGAGGTAATTCACCCCTCCACTTT.

V is TRBV7-9 and J is TRBJ1-1; D is unclear. The CDR3 has 13 residues. CDR1 is SEHNR, CDR2 FQNEAQ, per germline (reference sequence). V was pared by 5 bases and J by 6 bases, with 13 bases between. The DNA for the CDR3 is TGTGCCAGCAGCCTAGAGATGAGCGCTGAAGCTTTCTTT. It is translated as CASSLEMSAEAFF.

This clonotype ranks as large. This chain's CDR3 is CASSFNQGLNSPLHF. The CDR3 bases are TGTGCCAGCAGTTTCAACCAGGGGTTGAATTCACCCCTCCACTTT. V is TRBV28 and J is TRBJ1-6, with D perhaps TRBD1 (6 bases). The V gene's germline CDR1 is MDHEN and CDR2 SYDVKM. The CDR3 covers 15 residues. Trimming stripped 3 bases from V and 7 bases from J, with 13 bases between.

There are a few counts of this clonotype. The V call is TRBV6-1, the J call TRBJ2-7, with 7 bases fitting TRBD2. V trimming: 2 bases; J trimming: 7 bases; junction bases outside the gene matches: 8. Per germline, CDR1 MNHNS and CDR2 SASEGT. This CDR3 has 14 amino acids. CDR3 protein: CASSERIGRREQYF. The CDR3 DNA sequence: TGTGCCAGCAGTGAAAGGATCGGGAGGCGGGAGCAGTACTTC.

This chain uses TRBV6-5 with TRBJ1-5; TRBD1 might be the D (5 bases). CDR3 size: 16 residues. Trimming removed 0 bases from V and 6 bases from J, with 15 bases in between. CDR1 is MNHEY and CDR2 is SVGAGI in the germline V gene. The DNA of the CDR3 is TGTGCCAGCAGTTACTCTAGTTCAGGGAAGGGTCAGCCCCAGCATTTT. Amino acids: CASSYSSSGKGQPQHF.

This clonotype was observed once. The chain has TRBV5-4 and TRBJ2-7; D may be TRBD1 (5 bases). The V end was cut by 1 base, the J end by 9 bases, with 11 bases between. The CDR3 runs 12 residues. Germline CDR1 SGHNT, CDR2 YYREEE (reference sequence). The CDR3 protein is CASSLLGQGQYF. The CDR3 region has the DNA TGTGCCAGCAGCTTGCTAGGTCAGGGGCAGTACTTC.

This clonotype was seen a few times. This rearrangement joins TRBV20-1 to TRBJ2-3, with unresolved D. V dropped 5 bases and J dropped 4 bases, with 13 bases sitting between them. CDR1 is DFQATT, CDR2 SNEGSKA, per germline (reference sequence). The CDR3 loop spans 13 amino acids. This chain's CDR3 is CSAPSAGSDTQYF. CDR3 coding DNA: TGCAGTGCTCCGAGCGCAGGATCAGATACGCAGTATTTT.

This clonotype is judged medium-sized. The chain links TRBV7-2 to TRBJ2-7; D might be TRBD2 (7 bases). Germline V CDR1 and CDR2: SGHTA, FQGNSA. Between the trimmed V and J ends, which lost 5 bases and 6 bases, there was a span of 14 bases. The CDR3 spans 13 residues. CDR3 sequence: CASSPEGGPEQYF. CDR3 DNA: TGTGCCAGCAGCCCCGAGGGGGGGCCCGAGCAGTACTTC.